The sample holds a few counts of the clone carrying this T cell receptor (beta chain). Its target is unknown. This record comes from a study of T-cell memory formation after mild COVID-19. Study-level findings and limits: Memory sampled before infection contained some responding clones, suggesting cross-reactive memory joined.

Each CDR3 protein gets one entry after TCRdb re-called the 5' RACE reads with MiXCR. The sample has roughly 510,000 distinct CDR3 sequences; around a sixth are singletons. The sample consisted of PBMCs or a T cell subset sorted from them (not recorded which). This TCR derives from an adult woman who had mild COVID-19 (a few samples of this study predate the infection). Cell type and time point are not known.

As DNA, the CDR3 is TGTGCCAGTAGTTGGGGGGACAACTACGAGCAGTACTTC. Translating gives CASSWGDNYEQYF. The chain is built from TRBV19 and TRBJ2-7; D tentatively fits TRBD1 or TRBD2 (6 bases each). From germline, CDR1 is LNHDA and CDR2 SQIVND (reference sequence). The CDR3 length is 13 residues. The V end was cut by 5 bases, the J end by 3 bases, with 11 bases between.